This entry is about one T cell receptor (beta chain). The antigen is undetermined. Trimming stripped 3 bases from V and 3 bases from J, with 15 bases between. The CDR3 has 15 amino acids. Germline CDR1 reads SGHAT; CDR2 reads FQDESV (reference sequence). The data are from a study of T cells after yellow fever vaccination. Points from the study as a whole: Among primary-vaccination clones, most reappeared after the booster, at approximately 96% for CD4 and roughly 90% for CD8. Some clonotypes were seen in both the CD4 and the CD8 compartments. These made up a small share and likely arose from convergent recombination. Contamination by abundant bulk-population clonotypes could be present in FACS-sorted repertoires.

Universal primer sites and UMIs were introduced during 5'RACE template-switching synthesis of TCR cDNA. TCRdb re-derived calls from the 5' RACE reads in MiXCR, one entry per CDR3 protein. The table includes nearly 350,000 distinct CDR3 sequences, around 8.1% detected once. J is TRBJ2-7 and V is TRBV11-1; D is perhaps TRBD1 or TRBD2 (6 bases each). The clonotype originates from a young man who received the YFV17D yellow fever vaccine. Sequencing was performed on PBMCs, taken 45 days after the first yellow fever vaccination. CDR3 in DNA: TGTGCCAGCAGCTTTCAACAGGGAGGATACTACGAGCAGTACTTC. Translated: CASSFQQGGYYEQYF.